These T cell receptor beta chains were read from a single sample in a study of neurological immune-mediated disorders. TCRdb itself ran the 5' RACE reads through MiXCR, one entry per CDR3 protein. The data contain about 27,000 distinct CDR3 sequences, more than 20% of them singletons. Sequencing was carried out using PBMCs. These receptors were obtained from a woman aged 55-70 years in good health. Each CDR3 is given with its conserved first and last residue. The order of the fields is V gene, clone size, J gene, D gene, CDR3 DNA, CDR3 protein. The D gene is left open where the match is weak. Size is omitted from some rows. Given values are once, few, many or a class for expanded clones.

TRBV20-1	many	TRBJ2-7	NA	TGCAGTGCTAGAGCCACGCTGGGGGAGCAGTACTTC	CSARATLGEQYF
TRBV3-1	NA	TRBJ2-1	TRBD2	TGTGCCAGCAGCCTCGGGACTAGCGGGAGATTTGAGCAGTTCTTC	CASSLGTSGRFEQFF
TRBV29-1	NA	TRBJ2-5	NA	TGCAGCGTCGTGAGTGGGGGCGAGACCCAGTACTTC	CSVVSGGETQYF
TRBV6-5	many	TRBJ2-1	NA	TGTGCCAGCAGTCGCCAGGGGGGAAGCTCCTACAATGAGCAGTTCTTC	CASSRQGGSSYNEQFF
TRBV19	once	TRBJ2-6	TRBD1	TGTGCCAGTAGTACCGGGACAGGGGCAGATGGGGCCAACGTCCTGACTTTC	CASSTGTGADGANVLTF
TRBV9	many	TRBJ2-2	NA	TGTGCCAGCAGCATTAGCGGAATGAACACCGGGGAGCTGTTTTTT	CASSISGMNTGELFF
TRBV20-1	NA	TRBJ2-5	TRBD1	TGCAGTGCTCCGGACAGGTTTGAGACCCAGTACTTC	CSAPDRFETQYF
TRBV28	NA	TRBJ1-5	TRBD1	TGTGCCAGCAGTTTCAGGCAGGGGGCGGTCCAGCCCCAGCATTTT	CASSFRQGAVQPQHF
TRBV7-9	many	TRBJ2-7	TRBD1	TGTGCCAGCAGCTTATGGGACAGGGTCAACGAGCAGTACTTC	CASSLWDRVNEQYF
TRBV12-3/TRBV12-4	many	TRBJ2-3	NA	TGTGCCAGCAGCCTCGATGGGCACACAGATACGCAGTATTTT	CASSLDGHTDTQYF
TRBV5-1	many	TRBJ1-1	NA	TGCGCCAGCAGCTTATCCCCATATACGAACACTGAAGCTTTCTTT	CASSLSPYTNTEAFF
TRBV29-1	many	TRBJ2-1	NA	TGCAGCGGCTTGCAGGGGCTGATATTGGATGAGCAGTTCTTC	CSGLQGLILDEQFF
TRBV20-1	many	TRBJ2-7	TRBD1	TGCAGTGCTAGACCTGGACAGGGGGCTTGGGAGCAGTACTTC	CSARPGQGAWEQYF
TRBV7-9	NA	TRBJ1-1	NA	TGTGCCAGCAGCTTAGCGGTGGCAGGAAACACTGAAGCTTTCTTT	CASSLAVAGNTEAFF
TRBV20-1	many	TRBJ1-6	NA	TGCAGTGCTAGCCTCACAGGAGGAGATTCACCCCTCCACTTT	CSASLTGGDSPLHF
TRBV5-4	NA	TRBJ2-1	TRBD2	TGTGACAGCAGCTTGGGATTGCGCCTAGCGGGAGGGAATGAGCAGTTCTTC	CDSSLGLRLAGGNEQFF
TRBV5-1	NA	TRBJ1-1	NA	TGCGCCAGCAGCTTGTTAGGGCAGATGAACACTGAAGCTTTCTTT	CASSLLGQMNTEAFF
TRBV9	many	TRBJ1-2	NA	TGTGCCAGCAGCGTAGGTGCAGGAGGCTACACCTTC	CASSVGAGGYTF
TRBV20-1	many	TRBJ1-6	NA	TGCAGTGCTCACGGCTCGGGGGGGACGGAATATAATTCACCCCTCCACTTT	CSAHGSGGTEYNSPLHF
TRBV7-8	many	TRBJ1-1	NA	TGTGCCAGCAGCGATCCTCGGCAGGGGAACACTGAAGCTTTCTTT	CASSDPRQGNTEAFF
TRBV4-3	medium-sized	TRBJ1-3	NA	TGCGCCAGCAGCCAAGGACGGGGAGGTGGAAACACCATATATTTT	CASSQGRGGGNTIYF
TRBV6-5	many	TRBJ2-3	NA	TGTGCCAGCAGTTACGGGCAGCTCACAGATACGCAGTATTTT	CASSYGQLTDTQYF
TRBV20-1	many	TRBJ2-1	NA	TGCAGTGCCCAGGGGCGGGGAAGCTACAATGAGCAGTTCTTC	CSAQGRGSYNEQFF
TRBV5-1	many	TRBJ2-3	TRBD2	TGCGCCACCCAGACTAGCGGGGCGATCACAGATACGCAGTATTTT	CATQTSGAITDTQYF
TRBV7-6	many	TRBJ1-1	TRBD1	TGTGCCAGCAGCCCGCGGGACAGACTGCCAGCTTTCTTT	CASSPRDRLPAFF
TRBV20-1	many	TRBJ1-5	NA	TGCAGTGCTAGCCACGGGTTGGGGCAGCCCCAGCATTTT	CSASHGLGQPQHF
TRBV6-5	many	TRBJ1-1	NA	TGTGCCAGCAGTTACTCGTACAGGAACACTGAAGCTTTCTTT	CASSYSYRNTEAFF
TRBV29-1	many	TRBJ1-5	NA	TGCAGCGTTGCTCGAGACGGGGGGCAGCAGCCCCAGCATTTT	CSVARDGGQQPQHF
TRBV10-3	NA	TRBJ1-2	TRBD1	TGTGCCATCAGTGAGTCCCCCAGGACAGGGAAAGGGAAAAATGGCTACACCTTC	CAISESPRTGKGKNGYTF
TRBV7-2	NA	TRBJ2-7	NA	TGTGCCAGCAGCTCCCTAGGTCCCGGGAGACTAGACGAGCAGTACTTC	CASSSLGPGRLDEQYF
TRBV20-1	many	TRBJ2-7	NA	TGCAGTGCTGACCGACCGGGCGAGCAGTACTTC	CSADRPGEQYF
TRBV5-1	many	TRBJ2-1	NA	TGCGCCAGCAGCCCCGAGGGATACCCCTACAATGAGCAGTTCTTC	CASSPEGYPYNEQFF
TRBV5-1	many	TRBJ2-1	NA	TGCGCCAGCAGCTTGGAACCGGGAAGCTCCTACAATGAGCAGTTCTTC	CASSLEPGSSYNEQFF
TRBV29-1	few	TRBJ2-5	NA	TGCAGCGTTGAGGGACACCAAGAGACCCAGTACTTC	CSVEGHQETQYF
TRBV6-5	many	TRBJ2-3	NA	TGTGCCAGCAGAACCCGAGGTAGCGGCACAGATACGCAGTATTTT	CASRTRGSGTDTQYF
TRBV5-1	once	TRBJ1-4	NA	TGCGCCAGCAGCTTGGGGGCGACTGTAAATGAAAAACTGTTTTTT	CASSLGATVNEKLFF
TRBV12-3/TRBV12-4	many	TRBJ2-3	NA	TGTGCCAGCACCGGGACATCCGAGGGCTATTTT	CASTGTSEGYF
TRBV27	many	TRBJ2-5	TRBD2	TGTGCCAGTTCGGGAGGGGGTGAGACCCAGTACTTC	CASSGGGETQYF
TRBV20-1	many	TRBJ1-1	NA	TGCAGTGCTTTTACAGGGAATACTGAAGCTTTCTTT	CSAFTGNTEAFF
TRBV6-1	many	TRBJ2-1	TRBD2	TGTGCCAGCACCCAACGAACTAGCGGGGGAAACAATGAGCAGTTCTTC	CASTQRTSGGNNEQFF
TRBV11-2	many	TRBJ2-5	NA	TGTGCCAGCAGCTTATCGGGGTTGCAGACCCAGTACTTC	CASSLSGLQTQYF
TRBV5-1	many	TRBJ2-3	NA	TGCGCCAGCAGCTCCTCACAGGGTATAAGCACAGATACGCAGTATTTT	CASSSSQGISTDTQYF
TRBV5-1	many	TRBJ1-2	TRBD1	TGCGCCAGCAAGAACCCTGGGACAGGGGGAGGAGAGAACTATGGCTACACCTTC	CASKNPGTGGGENYGYTF
TRBV28	few	TRBJ2-5	NA	TGTGCCAGCAGTTTTAGGGTCACGTTTAGTATTGGCGAGACCCAGTACTTC	CASSFRVTFSIGETQYF
TRBV28	many	TRBJ2-7	TRBD2	TGTGCCAGCAGTTTGGTCGGGACTAACTACGAGCAGTACTTC	CASSLVGTNYEQYF
TRBV5-1	many	TRBJ1-1	NA	TGCGCCAGCAGCTTCGGGCAGGGTAGAGTTAACGGCACTGAAGCTTTCTTT	CASSFGQGRVNGTEAFF
TRBV5-5	many	TRBJ2-1	TRBD2	TGTGCCAGCAGCTGGGGGGTTCGGGACTACTACAATGAGCAGTTCTTC	CASSWGVRDYYNEQFF
TRBV6-2/TRBV6-3	many	TRBJ2-5	TRBD2	TGTGCCAGCAACGATCTAGCGGGAGAAGAGACCCAGTACTTC	CASNDLAGEETQYF
TRBV20-1	many	TRBJ2-7	TRBD2	TGCAGTGCTAGAGATGGGGGGGGGGTCGCCTACGAGCAGTACTTC	CSARDGGGVAYEQYF
TRBV28	NA	TRBJ1-5	NA	TGTGCCAGCAGTCCCCCGGACTATAGCAATCAGCCCCAGCATTTT	CASSPPDYSNQPQHF
TRBV28	many	TRBJ2-5	NA	TGTGCCAGCAGTTTACCAGGATACGAGACCCAGTACTTC	CASSLPGYETQYF
TRBV28	many	TRBJ2-4	TRBD1	TGTGCCAGCAGTGGGACAGGGGCCGGCGCGATGGACATTCAGTACTTC	CASSGTGAGAMDIQYF
TRBV7-2	many	TRBJ2-3	NA	TGTGCCAGCAGCTCCATCGCGGAGAGCACAGATACGCAGTATTTT	CASSSIAESTDTQYF
TRBV20-1	many	TRBJ1-2	NA	TGCAGTGCTAGAGATTCGATTCATGGCTACACCTTC	CSARDSIHGYTF
TRBV6-1	medium-sized	TRBJ1-5	NA	TGTGCCAGCACTCCGGGACATACCAGCAATCAGCCCCAGCATTTT	CASTPGHTSNQPQHF